The rows below give T cell receptor beta chains drawn from one sample of a study of blood T cell repertoires in COVID-19. TCRdb's copy holds only in-frame clones and misses some; the assay was immunoSEQ multiplex PCR. The sample contains some 130,000 clones, approximately 80% of which appear only once. Sequencing used peripheral blood. The receptors originated from a man between 60 and 75 years old who had recovered from COVID-19. CDR3s include the opening cysteine and the closing phenylalanine or tryptophan. D genes are given only for firm matches. Clone size is given for some rows only: seen once, a few or many times, or a class if the clone is expanded.

V	D	size	J	CDR3	DNA
TRBV7-9	-	-	TRBJ2-5	CASSPLQETQYF	TGTGCCAGCAGCCCCCTCCAAGAGACCCAGTACTTC
TRBV19	TRBD1	-	TRBJ2-7	CASSIFFSGTGGNEQYF	TGTGCCAGTAGTATCTTTTTCTCCGGGACAGGGGGAAACGAGCAGTACTTC
TRBV7-8	TRBD1	once	TRBJ1-5	CASSLEGKGQGGGEPQHF	TGTGCCAGCAGCTTAGAGGGGAAGGGACAGGGAGGTGGGGAGCCCCAGCATTTT
TRBV7-9	-	-	TRBJ2-1	CASSQTRFSYNEQFF	TGTGCCAGCAGCCAAACTAGGTTCTCCTACAATGAGCAGTTCTTC
TRBV7-7	TRBD2	-	TRBJ2-7	CASSPSAGREVEQYF	TGTGCTAGCAGCCCCTCGGCGGGGAGGGAGGTGGAGCAGTACTTC
TRBV7-2	-	-	TRBJ2-7	CASSLNGGSSYEQYF	TGTGCCAGCAGCTTAAACGGGGGTAGCTCCTACGAGCAGTACTTC
TRBV24-1	TRBD2	-	TRBJ2-2	CATSAPPGLAGGKNTGELFF	TGTGCCACCAGTGCTCCCCCGGGACTAGCGGGGGGAAAGAACACCGGGGAGCTGTTTTTT
TRBV27	-	-	TRBJ1-1	CASRGEMNTEAFF	TGTGCCAGCCGGGGGGAAATGAACACTGAAGCTTTCTTT
TRBV3-1/TRBV3-2	-	-	TRBJ1-2	CASTPGESDYGYTF	TGTGCCAGCACCCCGGGGGAGAGCGACTATGGCTACACCTTC
TRBV28	-	-	TRBJ2-7	CASSFILSSYEQYF	TGTGCCAGCAGTTTTATCCTGAGCTCCTACGAGCAGTACTTC
TRBV9	-	-	TRBJ2-7	CASSEGLSYEQYF	TGTGCCAGCAGCGAGGGACTGTCCTACGAGCAGTACTTC
TRBV27	TRBD1	-	TRBJ1-3	CASPRTGRSGNTIYF	TGTGCCAGTCCTCGGACAGGTCGGTCTGGAAACACCATATATTTT
TRBV7-9	TRBD2	-	TRBJ2-7	CASSRGASGRNSYEQYF	TGTGCCAGCAGCCGGGGGGCTAGCGGGAGAAACTCCTACGAGCAGTACTTC
TRBV5-4	-	-	TRBJ2-3	CASGVRGYSDTQYF	TGTGCCAGCGGCGTTAGGGGTTATTCAGATACGCAGTATTTT
TRBV7-3	-	-	TRBJ2-6	CASSPTTGGANVLTF	TGTGCCAGCAGCCCGACAACAGGTGGGGCCAACGTCCTGACTTTC
TRBV11-2	-	-	TRBJ1-2	CASSLGSMGFYGYTF	TGTGCCAGCAGTTTGGGGAGTATGGGTTTCTATGGCTACACCTTC
TRBV7-2	TRBD1	few	TRBJ1-5	CASSSGQGNQPQHF	TGTGCCAGCAGCTCAGGACAGGGCAATCAGCCCCAGCATTTT
TRBV19	TRBD1	-	TRBJ1-1	CASRGTGAPNTEAFF	TGTGCCAGTAGAGGGACAGGGGCCCCGAACACTGAAGCTTTCTTT
TRBV7-7	-	-	TRBJ1-1	CASSQGRGTEAFF	TGTGCTAGCAGTCAGGGGCGCGGCACTGAAGCTTTCTTT
TRBV19	-	-	TRBJ1-1	CASSIISGVAFF	TGTGCCAGTAGTATTATATCAGGGGTAGCTTTCTTT
TRBV7-2	-	once	TRBJ1-6	CASSLGRRTLTLNSPLHF	TGTGCCAGCAGCTTAGGTCGCCGGACACTGACTTTAAACTCACCCCTCCACTTT
TRBV28	-	-	TRBJ1-1	CASSPHRVNTEAFF	TGTGCCAGCAGTCCCCACAGGGTTAACACTGAAGCTTTCTTT
TRBV5-4	TRBD2	-	TRBJ2-1	CASSLKGLAGVNEQFF	TGTGCCAGCAGCCTAAAGGGACTAGCGGGAGTCAATGAGCAGTTCTTC
TRBV28	-	-	TRBJ1-4	CASSLGGEKLFF	TGTGCCAGCAGTTTAGGGGGGGAAAAACTGTTTTTT
TRBV5-4	-	-	TRBJ1-1	CASSLNRALNTEAFF	TGTGCCAGCAGCTTGAACAGGGCTCTGAACACTGAAGCTTTCTTT
TRBV18	TRBD1	-	TRBJ1-2	CASSPEGTAGYTF	TGTGCCAGCTCACCAGAAGGGACAGCGGGCTACACCTTC
TRBV3-1/TRBV3-2	-	-	TRBJ1-3	CASSQGVGSRPGNTIYF	TGTGCCAGCAGCCAAGGCGTCGGGTCAAGGCCTGGAAACACCATATATTTT
TRBV5-6	-	-	TRBJ1-1	CASSIPGQNTEAFF	TGTGCCAGCAGCATCCCGGGACAGAACACTGAAGCTTTCTTT
TRBV28	-	-	TRBJ1-5	CASGGSNQPQHF	TGTGCCAGTGGGGGGAGCAATCAGCCCCAGCATTTT
TRBV4-2	-	-	TRBJ1-6	CASSPRGDSPLHF	TGTGCCAGCAGCCCGCGGGGGGATTCACCCCTCCACTTT
TRBV19	-	-	TRBJ1-5	CASSIQRSNQPQHF	TGTGCCAGTAGTATACAGCGAAGCAATCAGCCCCAGCATTTT
TRBV6-6	TRBD2	-	TRBJ2-5	CATAGEETQYF	TGTGCCACAGCGGGAGAAGAGACCCAGTACTTC
TRBV18	-	-	TRBJ2-1	CASSPGGGSYNEQFF	TGTGCCAGCTCACCCGGTGGAGGCTCCTACAATGAGCAGTTCTTC
TRBV6-5	-	-	TRBJ1-2	CAARKKGANYGYTF	TGTGCCGCGAGGAAGAAAGGGGCTAACTATGGCTACACCTTC
TRBV18	-	-	TRBJ2-6	CASSQIQGSGANVLTF	TGTGCCAGCTCACAGATACAGGGCTCTGGGGCCAACGTCCTGACTTTC
TRBV3-1/TRBV3-2	-	-	TRBJ1-2	CASSQAPQSGGPNYGYTF	TGTGCCAGCAGCCAAGCCCCCCAATCGGGGGGCCCCAACTATGGCTACACCTTC
TRBV30	-	-	TRBJ1-5	CAWSVNSLNQPQHF	TGTGCCTGGAGTGTAAACAGTTTGAATCAGCCCCAGCATTTT
TRBV6-2/TRBV6-3	TRBD1	-	TRBJ1-3	CASSRTGGASSGNTIYF	TGTGCCAGCAGCCGGACAGGGGGCGCTTCCTCTGGAAACACCATATATTTT
TRBV7-2	TRBD2	-	TRBJ2-1	CASSFWASGPYNEQFF	TGTGCCAGCAGCTTTTGGGCTAGCGGGCCGTACAATGAGCAGTTCTTC
TRBV5-1	-	-	TRBJ2-7	CASSGGLAYEQYF	TGCGCCAGCAGCGGGGGACTGGCCTACGAGCAGTACTTC
TRBV30	-	once	TRBJ1-2	CAWSVVRLNYGYTF	TGTGCCTGGAGTGTAGTGAGACTAAACTATGGCTACACCTTC
TRBV28	-	-	TRBJ1-1	CASSRTSRGNTEAFF	TGTGCCAGCAGCCGGACCAGCAGGGGGAACACTGAAGCTTTCTTT
TRBV27	TRBD1	-	TRBJ1-2	CASSPGQGYNYGYTF	TGTGCCAGCAGCCCCGGACAGGGCTATAACTATGGCTACACCTTC
TRBV10-3	TRBD2	-	TRBJ2-2	CAISEPSGSNTGELFF	TGTGCCATCAGTGAGCCGAGCGGGAGTAATACCGGGGAGCTGTTTTTT
TRBV2	-	-	TRBJ1-5	CASRGEGLSNQPQHF	TGTGCCAGCAGGGGGGAGGGGTTAAGCAATCAGCCCCAGCATTTT
TRBV4-2	-	-	TRBJ1-6	CASSQDRVASPLHF	TGTGCCAGCAGCCAAGATCGAGTAGCTTCACCCCTCCACTTT
TRBV7-2	TRBD2	-	TRBJ2-1	CASSWTSGGAHEQFF	TGTGCCAGCAGCTGGACTAGCGGGGGGGCCCATGAGCAGTTCTTC
TRBV5-1	-	few	TRBJ1-2	CASSLNRAPNYGYTF	TGCGCCAGCAGCTTGAACAGGGCCCCCAACTATGGCTACACCTTC
TRBV19	-	-	TRBJ1-3	CASRGVAGSSGNTIYF	TGTGCCAGTAGGGGAGTAGCCGGCTCCTCTGGAAACACCATATATTTT